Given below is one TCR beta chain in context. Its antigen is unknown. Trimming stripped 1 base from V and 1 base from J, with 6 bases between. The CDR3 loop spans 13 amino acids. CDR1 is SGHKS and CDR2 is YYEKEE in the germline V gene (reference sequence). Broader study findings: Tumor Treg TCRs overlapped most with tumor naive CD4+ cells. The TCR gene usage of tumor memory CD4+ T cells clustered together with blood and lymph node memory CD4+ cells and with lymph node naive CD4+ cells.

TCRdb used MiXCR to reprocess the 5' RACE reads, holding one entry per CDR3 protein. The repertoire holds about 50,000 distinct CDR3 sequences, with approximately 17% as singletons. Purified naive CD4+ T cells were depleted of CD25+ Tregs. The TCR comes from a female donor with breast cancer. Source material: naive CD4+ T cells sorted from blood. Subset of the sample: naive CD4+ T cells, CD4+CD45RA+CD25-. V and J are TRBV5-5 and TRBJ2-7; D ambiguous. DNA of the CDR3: TGTGCCAGCAGCTTGATAGGTTCCTACGAGCAGTACTTC. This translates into CASSLIGSYEQYF.